The 13 T cell receptor beta chains reported below all come from one sample, sequenced in a study of T cell responses to AZD1222 COVID-19 vaccine. Profiled with immunoSEQ multiplex PCR; TCRdb holds only in-frame clones, not every one. The sample lists more than 150,000 clones; approximately 90% were seen once. The sequenced sample was peripheral blood, obtained 28 days after the second AZD1222 dose. These receptors were obtained from an adult who received the AZD1222 COVID-19 vaccine.

The CDR3 DNA sequence: TGTGCCTGGAGTGTAAAAGAGAACACTGAAGCTTTCTTT. Amino acid sequence: CAWSVKENTEAFF. V usage is TRBV30 and J usage is TRBJ1-1; D not resolved. Germline CDR1 and CDR2: GTSNPN and SVGIG (reference sequence). Trimming shortened V by 0 bases and J by 1 base, and 6 bases separated the two germline ends. This CDR3 is built from 13 residues.

The chain couples TRBV30 to TRBJ1-6; D gene uncertain. The CDR3 has 13 amino acids. Trimming removed 3 bases at V and 7 bases at J, with 10 bases between. Per the germline V gene, CDR1 is GTSNPN and CDR2 is SVGIG (reference sequence). CDR3 bases: TGTGCCTGGAGCGTGGACGGGAATTCACCCCTCCACTTT. It codes for CAWSVDGNSPLHF.

This clone turned up a few times. The chain joins TRBV28 to TRBJ1-2; D call uncertain. This CDR3 is built from 10 residues. Germline CDR1 and CDR2: MDHEN and SYDVKM. V lost 8 bases and J 2 bases, leaving 3 bases between the germline ends. In DNA, the CDR3 is TGTGCCAGCTCGAACTATGGCTACACCTTC. This encodes CASSNYGYTF.

The chain has TRBV2 and TRBJ2-1; TRBD2 matches at 12 bases. The CDR3 length is 14 residues. V gave up 6 bases and J gave up 6 bases; unmatched junction bases: 3. Germline V lookup: CDR1 SNHLY, CDR2 FYNNEI. The CDR3 here is CASSGLAGRNEQFF. The CDR3 coding sequence is TGTGCCAGCAGCGGACTAGCGGGACGCAATGAGCAGTTCTTC.

The rearrangement links TRBV4-1 to TRBJ1-5, with D unclear. There are 16 residues in the CDR3. V gave up 0 bases and J gave up 6 bases, with 15 bases separating them. Germline values: CDR1 MGHRA, CDR2 YSYEKL. The CDR3 bases are TGCGCCAGCAGCCAAGATCTAGGGCAGTGGGCTCAGCCCCAGCATTTT. Protein: CASSQDLGQWAQPQHF.

The chain employs TRBV12-3 or TRBV12-4 and TRBJ1-1, with 8 bases identical to TRBD1. V trimming: 5 bases; J trimming: 5 bases; junction bases outside the gene matches: 4. This CDR3 comprises 13 residues. The CDR3 sequence is CASSTRTGTEAFF. CDR3 sequence (DNA): TGTGCCAGCAGTACTCGGACAGGGACTGAAGCTTTCTTT.

The gene calls are TRBV9 and TRBJ2-7; 10 bases are shared with TRBD1. CDR1 SGDLS and CDR2 YYNGEE come from the germline V gene. V shed 2 bases, J shed 5 bases, and the junction held 7 bases outside the gene matches. The CDR3 covers 15 residues. CDR3 DNA: TGTGCCAGCAGCGTTACCGGGACAGGGGTCAACGAGCAGTACTTC. It translates to CASSVTGTGVNEQYF.

The rearrangement links TRBV7-9 to TRBJ1-2; unclear D gene. Trimming took off 7 bases at V and 8 bases at J, with 20 bases between the two ends. Germline V gene lookup returns CDR1 SEHNR and CDR2 FQNEAQ (reference sequence). The CDR3 extends over 14 amino acids. The chain's CDR3 is CASTFTGPMGGYTF. Here the CDR3 DNA reads TGTGCCAGCACCTTCACCGGACCCATGGGGGGCTACACCTTC.

The chain recombines TRBV3-1 (or the pseudogene TRBV3-2) with TRBJ1-6; 7 positions match TRBD1. The germline V gene has CDR1 LGHDT and CDR2 YNNKEL (reference sequence). V dropped 1 base and J dropped 10; count of bases not matched to a gene: 4. The CDR3 extends over 14 amino acids. Written as DNA, the CDR3 is TGTGCCAGCAGCCAAGGTTCCAGGGGGTCACCCCTCCACTTT. Translated, it gives CASSQGSRGSPLHF.

This chain connects TRBV7-8 to TRBJ1-1; 8 positions agree with TRBD1. There are 12 residues in the CDR3. Trimming took 10 bases from V and 6 from J; bases not matched to a gene: 7. CDR1 and CDR2 from the germline V gene are SGHVS and FQNEAQ. In DNA, the CDR3 is TGTGCCACCTCAACAGGGGGGGCTGAAGCTTTCTTT. It codes for CATSTGGAEAFF.

The rearrangement joins TRBV2 to TRBJ2-6, with D uncertain. V was shortened by 10 bases and J by 0 bases, with 7 bases between the two germline ends. This CDR3 spans 13 amino acids. The germline gives CDR1 SNHLY, CDR2 FYNNEI. Here the CDR3 DNA reads TGTGCCACCGCGAACTCTGGGGCCAACGTCCTGACTTTC. This encodes CATANSGANVLTF.

V gene TRBV7-3 combines with J gene TRBJ2-1; 9 nucleotides match TRBD2. The CDR3 runs to 17 residues. Germline V CDR1 and CDR2: SGHTA, FQGTGA. V lost 3 bases to trimming and J lost 8 bases; unmatched junction nucleotides: 14. The CDR3 DNA sequence: TGTGCCAGCAGCTTCGACCCTCCGAGCGGGGGGCTTGATGAGCAGTTCTTC. This gives the protein CASSFDPPSGGLDEQFF.

The J gene is TRBJ2-1, the V gene TRBV10-1; unclear D gene. The CDR3 runs to 15 residues. Looked up from germline, CDR1 is WNHNN and CDR2 is SYGVQD (reference sequence). The V gene lost 3 bases and the J gene lost 0 bases, with 9 bases spanning the gap. For the CDR3, the DNA is TGCGCCAGCAGTGAAGGCAGAAGCTCCTACAATGAGCAGTTCTTC. This codes for CASSEGRSSYNEQFF.